Sequencing of this TCR beta chain was carried out in a study of cytomegalovirus exposure and HLA in healthy donors. Overall study results and limits: Researchers left out some V segments, among them TRBV6-2 and TRBV6-3, as indistinguishable.

The PCR ran on 60 Vbeta and 13 Jbeta primers. Repertoires were generated with immunoSEQ multiplex PCR, while TCRdb's copy carries only in-frame clones and drops some. In all, the sample yields 150,000 to 200,000 clones. Germline V gene sequence: CDR1 LNHNV, CDR2 YYDKDF (reference sequence). Trimming took 3 bases from V and 1 from J; bases not matched to a gene: 6. This CDR3 region has 15 residues. Turning to this clone: Its antigen is undetermined.

This TCR derives from a man aged 25 to 45 in good health and CMV-seronegative. This rearrangement joins TRBV15 to TRBJ2-7; 7 bases match TRBD2. Sequencing was done on a sample of PBMCs. CDR3: CATSRASGGSYEQYF. The CDR3 DNA follows: TGTGCCACCAGCAGGGCCTCGGGAGGATCCTACGAGCAGTACTTC.